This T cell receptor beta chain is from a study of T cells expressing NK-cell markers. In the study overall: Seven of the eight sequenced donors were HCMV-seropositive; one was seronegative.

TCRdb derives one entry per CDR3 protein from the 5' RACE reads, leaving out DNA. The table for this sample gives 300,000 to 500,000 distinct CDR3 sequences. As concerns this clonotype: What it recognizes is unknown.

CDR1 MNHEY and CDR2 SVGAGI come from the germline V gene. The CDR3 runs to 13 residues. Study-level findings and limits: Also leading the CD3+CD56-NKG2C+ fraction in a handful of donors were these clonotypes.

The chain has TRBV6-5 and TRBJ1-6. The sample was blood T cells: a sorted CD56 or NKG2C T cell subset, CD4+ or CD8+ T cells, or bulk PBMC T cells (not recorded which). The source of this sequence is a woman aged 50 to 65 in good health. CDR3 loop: CASSDQLSTPLHF.